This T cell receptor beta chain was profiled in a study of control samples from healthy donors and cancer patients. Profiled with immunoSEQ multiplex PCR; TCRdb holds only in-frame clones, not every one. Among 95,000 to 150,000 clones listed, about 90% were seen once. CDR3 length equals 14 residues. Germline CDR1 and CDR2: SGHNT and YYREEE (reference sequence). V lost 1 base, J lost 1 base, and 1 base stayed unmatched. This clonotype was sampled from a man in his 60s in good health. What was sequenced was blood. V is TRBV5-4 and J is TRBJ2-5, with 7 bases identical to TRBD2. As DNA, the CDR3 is TGTGCCAGCAGCTTGTCGGGGGGCCAAGAGACCCAGTACTTC. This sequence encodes CASSLSGGQETQYF.